Listed here are 17 T cell receptor beta chains from one sample, sequenced in a study of beta chain features in type 1 diabetes. These receptors have no known antigen. Study outcomes and limitations: Within each of all four CD4+ subsets, Type 1 diabetes patients had TCRB CDR3s that were moderately but significantly shorter.

TCRB transcripts that were expressed got sequenced, as all of the isolated RNA had been reverse transcribed. The repertoire was sequenced with immunoSEQ multiplex PCR; TCRdb's copy has only in-frame clones and lacks some. In the table there are 280,000 or so clones, over 12% of which are singletons. The sample taken for sequencing was naive CD4+ T cells from blood. The receptors were gathered from a man younger than 30 with type 1 diabetes.

The V gene is TRBV27, the J gene TRBJ2-1; 13 bases agree with TRBD2. V dropped 5 bases and J dropped 4; count of bases not matched to a gene: 8. This CDR3 spans 17 amino acids. CDR1 is MNHEY and CDR2 is SMNVEV in the germline V gene (reference sequence). The CDR3 coding sequence is TGTGCCAGCAGTCTACCCCGGACTAGCGGGAGTTACAATGAGCAGTTCTTC. Translating it yields CASSLPRTSGSYNEQFF.

There are a few counts of this clone. V and J are TRBV4-2 and TRBJ2-5; D is undetermined. The tail of the sequence fits TRBJ2-7 better, so the J call may be wrong. This CDR3 has 10 amino acids. Per germline, CDR1 LGHNA and CDR2 YNFKEQ. CDR3 nucleotides: TGTGCCAGCAGCCCTTACGAGCAGTACTTC. This encodes CASSPYEQYF.

The chain has TRBV9 and TRBJ2-5; D not resolved. Germline CDR1 SGDLS, CDR2 YYNGEE. The length of the CDR3 is 13 residues. Trimming took off 1 base at V and 7 bases at J, with 11 bases between the two ends. DNA for the CDR3: TGTGCCAGCAGCGTATCCACGTCAGGGACCCAGTACTTC. It yields the protein CASSVSTSGTQYF.

J is TRBJ2-5 and V is TRBV28; 12 bases line up with TRBD2. In germline, CDR1 is MDHEN, CDR2 SYDVKM. This CDR3 is built from 19 residues. V gave up 1 base and J gave up 1 base; unmatched junction bases: 10. The DNA for the CDR3 is TGTGCCAGCAGTTTATTCATGTACCGGACTAGCGGGGTCCAAGAGACCCAGTACTTC. It specifies CASSLFMYRTSGVQETQYF.

The chain couples TRBV29-1 to TRBJ2-7; 8 positions match TRBD1. The CDR3 is 13 amino acids. Germline CDR1 SQVTM, CDR2 ANQGSEA. V was pared by 6 bases and J by 2 bases, with 6 bases of the junction left unmatched. The DNA for the CDR3 is TGCAGCGTCGGACAGGGCGAGACCTACGAGCAGTACTTC. Protein product: CSVGQGETYEQYF.

In its sample, this clone was seen a few times. CDR3 sequence: CSVRTAYQETQYF. The CDR3 DNA follows: TGCAGCGTTCGGACAGCCTACCAAGAGACCCAGTACTTC. V gene TRBV29-1 combines with J gene TRBJ2-5; TRBD1 might be the D (6 bases). CDR1 is SQVTM, CDR2 ANQGSEA, per germline. Between the trimmed V and J ends, which lost 5 bases and 0 bases, there was a span of 10 bases. The CDR3 has 13 residues.

This clone was picked up a small number of times. V and J are TRBV9 and TRBJ1-3, with a weak D call TRBD1 (5 bases). CDR1 and CDR2 (germline): SGDLS, YYNGEE. CDR3 length: 16 amino acids. The V end was cut by 3 bases, the J end by 0 bases, with 13 bases between. CDR3 amino acids: CASSAGLRSSGNTIYF. The CDR3 nucleotides read TGTGCCAGCAGCGCAGGGCTCAGAAGCTCTGGAAACACCATATATTTT.

CDR3 sequence: CATSVRDTDQPQHF. CDR3 nucleotide sequence: TGTGCCACCAGCGTCCGGGACACAGATCAGCCCCAGCATTTT. The V gene is TRBV15, the J gene TRBJ1-5, with a tentative D call TRBD1 (6 bases). In germline, CDR1 is LNHNV, CDR2 YYDKDF (reference sequence). There are 14 residues in the CDR3. V lost 5 bases, J lost 5 bases, and 13 bases lay in between. The whole variable domain, filled in from reference TRBV15 and TRBJ1-5, reads DAMVIQNPRYQVTQFGKPVTLSCSQTLNHNVMYWYQQKSSQAPKLLFHYYDKDFNNEADTPDNFQSRRPNTSFCFLDIRSPGLGDTAMYLCATSVRDTDQPQHFGDGTRLSIL.

This clone occurred a few times. The V and J genes are TRBV7-2 and TRBJ2-3; D is undetermined. CDR3 length equals 12 residues. V gave up 4 bases and J gave up 3 bases, with 5 bases separating them. The V gene's germline CDR1 is SGHTA and CDR2 FQGNSA. CDR3 region: CASSYATDTQYF. In nucleotides, the CDR3 is TGTGCCAGCAGCTATGCGACAGATACGCAGTATTTT.

This chain connects TRBV7-2 to TRBJ2-7, with TRBD1 matching over 11 bases. Germline CDR1 is SGHTA and CDR2 is FQGNSA. The length of the CDR3 is 15 residues. The junction had 6 bases not matched to a gene; V was cut back by 7 bases and J by 1 base. CDR3 coding DNA: TGTGCCAGCATGAGGACAGGGGGCGCATCCTACGAGCAGTACTTC. This translates into CASMRTGGASYEQYF.

The chain links TRBV28 to TRBJ1-2; no firm D call. The germline gives CDR1 MDHEN, CDR2 SYDVKM. Trimming stripped 4 bases from V and 4 bases from J, with 7 bases between. CDR3 length: 12 residues. CDR3 sequence: CASSSVGYGYTF. The CDR3 nucleotides read TGTGCCAGCAGTTCCGTCGGCTATGGCTACACCTTC.

This sequence joins TRBV19 and TRBJ2-2; D remains ambiguous. The CDR3 loop spans 17 amino acids. The germline V gene encodes CDR1 LNHDA and CDR2 SQIVND (reference sequence). V was pared by 6 bases and J by 3 bases, with 20 bases between. The DNA for the CDR3 is TGTGCCAGTAGCCATAACTTCGCACCGCAATACACCGGGGAGCTGTTTTTT. This gives the protein CASSHNFAPQYTGELFF.

In its sample, this clone was seen a few times. In nucleotides, the CDR3 is TGTGCCGTCACCGGGACTAGGCCCTACGAGCAGTACTTC. It codes for CAVTGTRPYEQYF. The rearrangement uses TRBV7-9 and TRBJ2-7; 8 bases match TRBD2. CDR3 size: 13 residues. Per the germline V gene, CDR1 is SEHNR and CDR2 is FQNEAQ (reference sequence). J lost 2 bases, V lost 11 bases, and 8 bases had no gene match.

This clone was found a few times. The genes are TRBV25-1 and TRBJ1-5; tentative D call: TRBD1 (6 bases). The germline V gene encodes CDR1 MGHDK and CDR2 SYGVNS. With 3 bases removed from V and 6 bases from J, the gap between germline ends came to 15 bases. This CDR3 contains 15 residues. CDR3 DNA: TGTGCCAGCAGTGAGGTTGGGGGGGCGGGTCAGCCCCAGCATTTT. This gives the protein CASSEVGGAGQPQHF.

This clone has more than one count but fewer than ten. The chain carries TRBV5-1 and TRBJ1-1; D is unclear. The V end lost 0 bases, the J end lost 1 base, and 4 bases lay between the germline ends. This CDR3 has 13 residues. CDR1 and CDR2 from the germline V gene are SGHRS and YFSETQ. The CDR3 region is CASSLEQNTEAFF. CDR3 nucleotides: TGCGCCAGCAGCTTGGAACAGAACACTGAAGCTTTCTTT. The whole variable domain, filled in from reference TRBV5-1 and TRBJ1-1, reads KAGVTQTPRYLIKTRGQQVTLSCSPISGHRSVSWYQQTPGQGLQFLFEYFSETQRNKGNFPGRFSGRQFSNSRSEMNVSTLELGDSALYLCASSLEQNTEAFFGQGTRLTVV.

This chain links TRBV5-4 with TRBJ2-1, with 7 bases matching TRBD1. Germline assignment: CDR1 SGHNT and CDR2 YYREEE (reference sequence). J was trimmed by 5 bases and V by 3 bases; bases with no gene match: 14. The CDR3 covers 17 residues. As DNA, the CDR3 is TGTGCCAGCAGCTCCGGCCCAGCCGGGACAGCAGACAATGAGCAGTTCTTC. Its protein is CASSSGPAGTADNEQFF.

J is TRBJ1-1 and V is TRBV28; D remains ambiguous. There are 14 residues in the CDR3. Trimming removed 2 bases at V and 7 bases at J, with 14 bases between. Germline lookup yields CDR1 MDHEN and CDR2 SYDVKM. The CDR3 sequence: CASSLGQASNEAFF. The CDR3 bases are TGTGCCAGCAGTTTAGGGCAGGCTTCAAATGAAGCTTTCTTT.